This passage covers 26 T cell receptor beta chains from one sample sequenced in a study of blood T cell repertoires in COVID-19. The data were produced by immunoSEQ multiplex PCR, yet TCRdb's version contains in-frame clones alone and is incomplete. The repertoire consists of some 270,000 clones, with roughly 84% occurring once and the leading ten covering about 3.5%. The source material was PBMCs or T cells enriched from blood (not recorded which). These receptors all come from a man aged 50-59 years who had recovered from COVID-19.

The chain employs TRBV28 and TRBJ2-2; TRBD2 agrees at 7 bases. Germline assignment: CDR1 MDHEN and CDR2 SYDVKM. J gave up 2 bases and V 5 bases, and 8 bases lay outside the gene matches. The CDR3 sequence is 16 residues long. CDR3 region: CASSPKAGPNTGELFF. CDR3 in DNA: TGTGCCAGCAGTCCTAAAGCGGGACCCAACACCGGGGAGCTGTTTTTT.

This rearrangement joins TRBV9 to TRBJ2-1, with 7 nucleotides matching TRBD1. The trim removed 0 bases at V and 4 bases at J, leaving 7 bases unmatched. The CDR3 covers 16 residues. Germline CDR1 SGDLS, CDR2 YYNGEE. The CDR3 reads CASSVVPQGLYNEQFF. The CDR3 DNA is TGTGCCAGCAGCGTAGTACCACAGGGGCTTTACAATGAGCAGTTCTTC.

The rearrangement uses TRBV28 and TRBJ1-4; possible D gene TRBD1, 6 bases. Germline V gene sequence: CDR1 MDHEN, CDR2 SYDVKM. Trimming took 6 bases from V and 0 from J, leaving 11 bases between them. The CDR3 extends over 15 amino acids. In nucleotides, the CDR3 is TGTGCCAGCAGAACACAGGGAGCAACTAATGAAAAACTGTTTTTT. This encodes CASRTQGATNEKLFF.

This chain connects TRBV7-3 to TRBJ2-5; D may be TRBD2 (5 bases). Germline assignment: CDR1 SGHTA and CDR2 FQGTGA. The CDR3 runs 13 residues. V lost 4 bases and J 6 bases, leaving 12 bases between the germline ends. The CDR3 spells CASSSGSEQTQYF. CDR3 coding DNA: TGTGCCAGCAGCTCGGGATCTGAGCAGACCCAGTACTTC.

The chain has TRBV19 and TRBJ1-6; tentatively, D is TRBD1 (6 bases). The ends were cut back, 2 bases at V and 5 bases at J, with 10 bases in the middle. The CDR3 spans 15 residues. The germline CDR1 and CDR2 sequences are LNHDA and SQIVND (reference sequence). CDR3 residues: CASSIIQGNNSPLHF. The CDR3 DNA reads TGTGCCAGTAGTATAATACAGGGAAATAATTCACCCCTCCACTTT.

This clone turned up a few times. The rearrangement links TRBV6-1 to TRBJ1-2; 8 bases map to TRBD1. Germline V lookup: CDR1 MNHNS, CDR2 SASEGT. This CDR3 is 12 amino acids long. The ends lost 6 bases at V and 6 bases at J; junction bases unmatched: 3. CDR3 sequence: CASSPTGDGYTF. For the CDR3, the DNA is TGTGCCAGCAGCCCGACAGGGGATGGCTACACCTTC.

V gene TRBV25-1 combines with J gene TRBJ1-3, with 8 bases fitting TRBD1. CDR3 length: 16 amino acids. The V gene end was trimmed by 6 bases and the J gene end by 7 bases; junction bases not matched to a gene: 14. CDR1 is MGHDK, CDR2 SYGVNS, per germline. The CDR3 region is CASSQLPGQASNTIYF. For the CDR3, the DNA is TGTGCCAGCAGCCAATTGCCGGGACAGGCATCTAACACCATATATTTT. Full variable domain (outside the CDR3, taken from reference TRBV25-1 and TRBJ1-3): EADIYQTPRYLVIGTGKKITLECSQTMGHDKMYWYQQDPGMELHLIHYSYGVNSTEKGDLSSESTVSRIRTEHFPLTLESARPSHTSQYLCASSQLPGQASNTIYFGEGSWLTVV.

The chain combines TRBV2 with TRBJ1-5, with 9 bases matching TRBD1. V was pared by 5 bases and J by 3 bases, with 5 bases of the junction left unmatched. This CDR3 has 15 amino acids. Looked up from germline, CDR1 is SNHLY and CDR2 is FYNNEI. The CDR3 protein is CASSLTGGHNQPQHF. For the CDR3, the DNA is TGTGCCAGCAGTCTTACAGGGGGCCACAATCAGCCCCAGCATTTT.

The V call is TRBV4-3, the J call TRBJ1-5; weak D call: TRBD1 (5 bases). The V end was cut by 1 base, the J end by 10 bases, with 14 bases between. The CDR3 covers 14 residues. The V gene's germline CDR1 is LGHNA and CDR2 YSLEER. CDR3 coding DNA: TGCGCCAGCAGCCAAGGGCTGACAGCACCACCCCAGCATTTT. It codes for CASSQGLTAPPQHF.

This sequence joins TRBV14 and TRBJ1-3; D is perhaps TRBD1 (5 bases). CDR1 SGHDN and CDR2 FVKESK come from the germline V gene. There are 16 residues in the CDR3. Trimming removed 1 base at V and 0 bases at J, with 10 bases between. CDR3 amino acids: CASSQVQDISGNTIYF. In DNA form, the CDR3 reads TGTGCCAGCAGCCAAGTACAGGATATCTCTGGAAACACCATATATTTT.

The chain links TRBV12-3 or TRBV12-4 to TRBJ1-2, with TRBD1 matching over 8 bases. This CDR3 contains 13 residues. V lost 4 bases, J lost 4 bases, and 2 bases stayed unmatched. This CDR3 is CASSSGGGYGYTF. The CDR3, as DNA: TGTGCCAGCAGTTCAGGGGGCGGCTATGGCTACACCTTC.

V is TRBV4-1 and J is TRBJ2-3; D is possibly TRBD2 (5 bases). Trimming stripped 0 bases from V and 2 bases from J, with 9 bases between. The CDR3 covers 15 residues. The germline CDR1 and CDR2 sequences are MGHRA and YSYEKL. The CDR3 here is CASSQEWENTDTQYF. As DNA, the CDR3 is TGCGCCAGCAGCCAAGAATGGGAGAACACAGATACGCAGTATTTT.

V usage is TRBV27 and J usage is TRBJ2-7; 7 nucleotides match TRBD2. Germline CDR1 reads MNHEY; CDR2 reads SMNVEV (reference sequence). The J segment lost 2 bases and the V segment lost 5 bases, leaving 9 bases of the junction unmatched. The CDR3 runs to 15 residues. DNA for the CDR3: TGTGCCAGCAGTCTCCTAGCGGTGCGTACCTACGAGCAGTACTTC. Residues: CASSLLAVRTYEQYF.

This clone was counted a single time. This chain connects TRBV28 to TRBJ2-5; D perhaps matches TRBD1 (6 bases). Germline V gives CDR1 MDHEN, CDR2 SYDVKM. The CDR3 has 13 amino acids. The ends were cut back, 7 bases at V and 9 bases at J, with 18 bases in the middle. The DNA of the CDR3 is TGTGCCAGCACCCTACAGGGACCCCGGGCCCAGTACTTC. It encodes CASTLQGPRAQYF.

V and J are TRBV27 and TRBJ2-5, with D possibly TRBD1 on 6 matching bases. V was trimmed by 6 bases and J by 5 bases, leaving 13 bases between them. CDR1 and CDR2 (germline): MNHEY, SMNVEV (reference sequence). The CDR3 is 13 residues long. CDR3 in amino acids: CASSPGELETQYF. CDR3 coding DNA: TGTGCCAGCAGCCCAGGGGAGCTGGAGACCCAGTACTTC.

This clone has at least ten counts. The chain joins TRBV19 to TRBJ1-6; D unclear. Germline V gives CDR1 LNHDA, CDR2 SQIVND (reference sequence). The CDR3 runs to 15 residues. Trimming left V 7 bases short and J 7 bases short, with 17 bases between. The CDR3 protein is CASKEGRGANSPLHF. As DNA, the CDR3 is TGTGCCAGTAAGGAGGGTCGCGGAGCGAATTCACCCCTCCACTTT.

The genes are TRBV5-1 and TRBJ2-7; maybe TRBD2 (7 bases). Per germline, CDR1 SGHRS and CDR2 YFSETQ. The V gene lost 3 bases and the J gene lost 6 bases, with 22 bases spanning the gap. The CDR3 covers 16 residues. The CDR3 loop is CASSYDTGRVRGEQYF. Written as DNA, the CDR3 is TGCGCCAGCAGCTATGATACAGGGAGGGTTAGGGGCGAGCAGTACTTC.

V and J are TRBV4-1 and TRBJ2-5, with D possibly being TRBD1 (6 bases). CDR1 is MGHRA, CDR2 YSYEKL, per germline. CDR3 length: 16 residues. The V gene lost 0 bases and the J gene lost 1 base, with 12 bases spanning the gap. In nucleotides, the CDR3 is TGCGCCAGCAGCCAAGATTCTGGGACACTCCAAGAGACCCAGTACTTC. Translating gives CASSQDSGTLQETQYF.

The genes are TRBV19 and TRBJ2-5; 7 nucleotides line up with TRBD2. The ends lost 6 bases at V and 2 bases at J; junction bases unmatched: 3. CDR3 size: 13 residues. Germline CDR1 is LNHDA and CDR2 is SQIVND (reference sequence). CDR3 in DNA: TGTGCCAGTAGAGGAGCGGGGCAAGAGACCCAGTACTTC. This gives the protein CASRGAGQETQYF. Filled out from reference TRBV19 and TRBJ2-5, the complete variable domain reads DGGITQSPKYLFRKEGQNVTLSCEQNLNHDAMYWYRQDPGQGLRLIYYSQIVNDFQKGDIAEGYSVSREKKESFPLTVTSAQKNPTAFYLCASRGAGQETQYFGPGTRLLVL.

The chain employs TRBV29-1 and TRBJ2-2, with no clear D. The germline V and J ends were trimmed by 5 bases and 6 bases, with 7 bases remaining between them. The CDR3 contains 11 residues. Germline V lookup: CDR1 SQVTM, CDR2 ANQGSEA. In nucleotides, the CDR3 is TGCAGCGTTTTAGTCGCCGGGGAGCTGTTTTTT. It codes for CSVLVAGELFF.

CDR3: CASSLRGPGTNSQTYEQYF. DNA of the CDR3: TGTGCCAGCTCACTAAGGGGTCCAGGGACAAACTCACAAACCTACGAGCAGTACTTC. The chain recombines TRBV18 with TRBJ2-7; possibly TRBD1 for D (6 bases). Trimming took 4 bases from V and 2 from J, leaving 27 bases between them. The germline CDR1 and CDR2 sequences are KGHSH and LQKENI. The CDR3 has 19 amino acids.

This rearrangement joins TRBV11-3 to TRBJ1-2; D is ambiguous. Between the trimmed V and J ends, which lost 5 bases and 8 bases, there was a span of 12 bases. The V gene's germline CDR1 is SGHNT and CDR2 YENEEA. The CDR3 has 12 amino acids. CDR3 in DNA: TGTGCCAGCAGCCCTATTCTCGGGGGCTACACCTTC. This sequence encodes CASSPILGGYTF.

A single count supports this clone. This sequence joins TRBV3-1 (or the pseudogene TRBV3-2) and TRBJ2-7, with D unresolved. The CDR3 runs 15 residues. The V gene's germline CDR1 is LGHDT and CDR2 YNNKEL (reference sequence). V was trimmed by 1 base and J by 6 bases, leaving 16 bases between them. The CDR3 DNA reads TGTGCCAGCAGCCAAGGTCAGGTGGTCTCGAGCGAGCAGTACTTC. Its translation is CASSQGQVVSSEQYF.

The rearrangement links TRBV4-3 to TRBJ2-7; D is uncertain. Germline values: CDR1 LGHNA, CDR2 YSLEER. The CDR3 has 13 residues. V was cut by 0 bases and J by 3 bases, with 6 bases left in between. In nucleotides, the CDR3 is TGCGCCAGCAGCCAAGATCGGAGCTACGAGCAGTACTTC. This translates into CASSQDRSYEQYF.

This chain uses TRBV2 with TRBJ2-3; TRBD1 matches at 7 bases. CDR1 and CDR2 from the germline V gene are SNHLY and FYNNEI. J was trimmed by 2 bases and V by 10 bases; bases with no gene match: 9. The length of the CDR3 is 14 residues. CDR3 nucleotide sequence: TGTGCCATCCATTCCGGGACAGCCACAGATACGCAGTATTTT. This encodes CAIHSGTATDTQYF.

This clone occurred a few times. The rearrangement uses TRBV25-1 and TRBJ1-1; TRBD1 aligns across 7 bases. The CDR3 spans 11 residues. Germline-derived CDR1 and CDR2 are MGHDK and SYGVNS. V dropped 6 bases and J dropped 8; count of bases not matched to a gene: 3. DNA for the CDR3: TGTGCCAGCAGGGGGACAGAGGAAGCTTTCTTT. This sequence encodes CASRGTEEAFF.